This entry concerns a single T cell receptor (beta chain). This specimen comes from a study of technical replicates of blood from a few donors. The germline CDR1 and CDR2 sequences are SNHLY and FYNNEI. This CDR3 spans 14 amino acids. V shed 6 bases and J 5 bases; nucleotides not matched to a gene: 9. Libraries were prepared by immunoSEQ multiplex PCR; TCRdb keeps only in-frame clonotypes and omits some of them. This table has tens of thousands of clones, more than 90% appearing once. This sequence originates from a human donor in good health. The rearrangement links TRBV2 to TRBJ2-7; TRBD2 aligns across 8 bases. Sequencing used T cells isolated from PBMCs. CDR3 sequence: CASSGPRGGHEQYF. CDR3 in DNA: TGTGCCAGCAGCGGACCTCGGGGGGGCCACGAGCAGTACTTC. The entire variable domain, with the rest obtained from reference TRBV2 and TRBJ2-7, is as follows: EPEVTQTPSHQVTQMGQEVILRCVPISNHLYFYWYRQILGQKVEFLVSFYNNEISEKSEIFDDQFSVERPDGSNFTLKIRSTKLEDSAMYFCASSGPRGGHEQYFGPGTRLTVT.